Listed below are T cell receptor beta chains from one sample, sequenced in a study of graft-versus-host responses after intestinal transplantation. For these receptors, no antigen is known. The table came from immunoSEQ multiplex PCR; TCRdb's copy has only in-frame clones and leaves some out. Of some 90,000 clones listed, roughly 90% were seen once; the top ten hold around 0.36%. Source: unstimulated CD8+ T cells sorted from spleen or lymph node cells, taken before transplant. The receptors stem from a human donor who was the organ donor for an intestinal transplant. The CDR3 runs from the conserved cysteine through the conserved F or W. D genes are given only for firm matches. Not every row has a clone size; where given, it reads once, few, many or a size class.

clone_size	v_call	d_call	j_call	cdr3_aa	cdr3_nt
NA	TRBV27	TRBD1	TRBJ1-6	CASSVTAQGVGSPLHF	TGTGCCAGCAGTGTAACCGCACAGGGGGTCGGTTCACCCCTCCACTTT
NA	TRBV4-3	TRBD2	TRBJ2-1	CASSQVAGSYNEQFF	TGCGCCAGCAGCCAAGTAGCGGGGTCTTACAATGAGCAGTTCTTC
NA	TRBV5-1	NA	TRBJ1-1	CASEGGVGTEAFF	TGCGCCAGCGAGGGGGGGGTAGGAACTGAAGCTTTCTTT
NA	TRBV2	TRBD2	TRBJ2-3	CASDSSGATDTQYF	TGTGCCAGCGATTCGAGCGGGGCTACAGATACGCAGTATTTT
once	TRBV9	NA	TRBJ2-1	CASRGGYNEQFF	TGTGCCAGCAGGGGAGGCTACAATGAGCAGTTCTTC
NA	TRBV7-2	NA	TRBJ2-7	CASSLARLSKRTPYEQYF	TGTGCCAGCAGCTTAGCGCGTTTGTCTAAGAGGACACCTTACGAGCAGTACTTC
NA	TRBV29-1	TRBD1	TRBJ1-2	CSVVDTKGQYGYTF	TGCAGCGTTGTAGATACGAAGGGACAGTATGGCTACACCTTC
NA	TRBV4-2	TRBD1	TRBJ2-7	CASSQEGTASYEQYF	TGTGCCAGCAGCCAAGAAGGGACAGCCTCCTACGAGCAGTACTTC
NA	TRBV7-2	NA	TRBJ2-1	CASSLMRGHYNEQFF	TGTGCCAGCAGCTTAATGCGGGGGCACTACAATGAGCAGTTCTTC
NA	TRBV7-9	TRBD1	TRBJ2-3	CASSLVPGQGPDTQYF	TGTGCCAGCAGCTTAGTCCCGGGACAGGGGCCAGATACGCAGTATTTT
NA	TRBV9	NA	TRBJ2-7	CASSPNRVKGEQYF	TGTGCCAGCAGCCCCAACAGGGTTAAAGGCGAGCAGTACTTC
NA	TRBV5-6	NA	TRBJ2-7	CASSLGGRNSYEQYF	TGTGCCAGCAGCTTGGGCGGCAGAAACTCCTACGAGCAGTACTTC
NA	TRBV7-9	TRBD1	TRBJ2-7	CASSSRQGSYEQYF	TGTGCCAGCAGCTCCCGACAGGGTTCTTACGAGCAGTACTTC
NA	TRBV27	TRBD1	TRBJ2-7	CASSLERTGASYEQYF	TGTGCCAGCAGTTTAGAAAGGACAGGGGCCTCCTACGAGCAGTACTTC
NA	TRBV9	TRBD1	TRBJ2-7	CASSVGTGGDEQYF	TGTGCCAGCAGCGTAGGGACAGGGGGCGACGAGCAGTACTTC
NA	TRBV5-4	TRBD1	TRBJ2-7	CASSGTGGENEQYF	TGTGCCAGCAGCGGTACAGGGGGCGAAAACGAGCAGTACTTC
NA	TRBV6-4	NA	TRBJ2-7	CASSAGPSYEQYF	TGTGCCAGCAGCGCAGGTCCTTCCTACGAGCAGTACTTC
NA	TRBV5-5	NA	TRBJ1-1	CASSSDIHTEAFF	TGTGCCAGCAGCTCGGACATTCACACTGAAGCTTTCTTT